A selection of T cell receptor beta chains follows, all from one sample in a study of OX40 agonist ivuxolimab in advanced cancers. The assay was immunoSEQ multiplex PCR, and TCRdb's table has in-frame clones only and misses some. The data show about 70,000 clones, 80% to 90% seen once. This specimen was CD4+ or CD8+ T cells sorted from blood, taken in a trial of the OX40 agonist ivuxolimab. The receptors come from an adult with an advanced solid tumor such as melanoma, head and neck, liver or kidney cancer. CDR3s include the opening cysteine and the closing phenylalanine or tryptophan. D genes are given only for firm matches. Size tells how often a clone was seen (once, few, many) or the class of an expanded clone, and some rows leave it out.

v_gene	d_gene	j_gene	len	abundance	CDR3aa	CDR3nt
TRBV6-5	.	TRBJ2-7	14	.	CASSYNKFSYEQYF	TGTGCCAGCAGTTACAACAAATTCTCCTACGAGCAGTACTTC
TRBV11-2	TRBD1	TRBJ2-5	16	once	CASSPTGGAGQETQYF	TGTGCCAGCAGTCCTACAGGGGGCGCCGGCCAAGAGACCCAGTACTTC
TRBV6-5	.	TRBJ2-1	14	.	CASKAGAQGNEQFF	TGTGCCAGCAAGGCGGGGGCTCAGGGGAATGAGCAGTTCTTC
TRBV7-2	TRBD2	TRBJ2-7	14	.	CASSLSGTSGEQYF	TGTGCCAGCAGCCTTAGCGGGACCTCCGGCGAGCAGTACTTC
TRBV11-2	TRBD2	TRBJ2-1	16	.	CASSLPISGGKDEQFF	TGTGCCAGCAGCTTACCCATTAGCGGGGGTAAGGATGAGCAGTTCTTC
TRBV7-6	TRBD2	TRBJ2-5	14	.	CASSIGTSLETQYF	TGTGCCAGCAGCATCGGGACTAGTTTGGAGACCCAGTACTTC
TRBV7-8	.	TRBJ1-1	13	.	CASSLVLEGEAFF	TGTGCCAGCAGCTTAGTACTGGAGGGTGAAGCTTTCTTT
TRBV5-4	.	TRBJ2-7	13	few	CASSFNRAYEQYF	TGTGCCAGCAGCTTTAACCGAGCCTACGAGCAGTACTTC
TRBV11-3	.	TRBJ1-5	15	.	CASSLDSNSNQPQHF	TGTGCCAGCAGCTTAGACAGCAATAGCAATCAGCCCCAGCATTTT
TRBV5-1	.	TRBJ1-5	15	.	CASSLVPGSRQPQHF	TGCGCCAGCAGCTTGGTTCCGGGTTCACGTCAGCCCCAGCATTTT
TRBV2	.	TRBJ2-1	16	.	CASSSSGGVRITGQFF	TGTGCCAGCAGTTCTTCCGGAGGGGTTCGGATAACAGGGCAGTTCTTC
TRBV11-3	TRBD1	TRBJ2-4	16	.	CASSPGQGLAKNIQYF	TGTGCCAGCAGCCCAGGACAGGGGCTAGCCAAAAACATTCAGTACTTC
TRBV7-2	.	TRBJ2-3	15	.	CASRRTSQGLDTQYF	TGTGCCAGCAGACGGACTAGTCAGGGGTTGGATACGCAGTATTTT
TRBV11-3	TRBD1	TRBJ2-1	16	.	CASSLDRTGLNGEQFF	TGTGCCAGCAGCTTAGATCGGACAGGGCTTAACGGTGAGCAGTTCTTC
TRBV5-1	.	TRBJ2-7	15	.	CASSLDGLGAHEQYF	TGCGCCAGCAGCTTGGATGGCCTAGGTGCCCACGAGCAGTACTTC
TRBV4-1	.	TRBJ1-3	16	.	CASSQDQYSSGNTIYF	TGCGCCAGCAGCCAAGATCAGTACAGCTCTGGAAACACCATATATTTT
TRBV27	.	TRBJ1-2	11	.	CASSPEGGYTF	TGTGCCAGCAGCCCGGAGGGGGGCTACACCTTC
TRBV4-2	.	TRBJ2-5	14	.	CASSQDTQKETQYF	TGTGCCAGCAGCCAAGATACCCAGAAAGAGACCCAGTACTTC
TRBV2	TRBD2	TRBJ2-5	15	.	CASSPVRRGKETQYF	TGTGCCAGCAGCCCTGTCCGGCGGGGGAAAGAGACCCAGTACTTC
TRBV5-1	.	TRBJ2-6	16	.	CASSLDLVPGANVLTF	TGCGCCAGCAGCTTGGATTTAGTCCCCGGGGCCAACGTCCTGACTTTC
TRBV7-3	TRBD1	TRBJ2-3	16	.	CASSLIGTGVADTQYF	TGTGCCAGCAGCTTAATAGGGACAGGGGTCGCAGATACGCAGTATTTT
TRBV2	TRBD2	TRBJ2-1	16	.	CASSYPAGGSYNEQFF	TGTGCCAGCAGCTACCCAGCGGGGGGTTCCTACAATGAGCAGTTCTTC
TRBV6-6	TRBD1	TRBJ1-2	13	once	CASSYSDRDGYTF	TGTGCCAGCAGTTACTCCGACAGGGATGGCTACACCTTC
TRBV19	.	TRBJ2-1	13	.	CASSLRGANEQFF	TGTGCCAGTAGCCTACGGGGGGCGAATGAGCAGTTCTTC
TRBV4-1	TRBD2	TRBJ2-3	16	.	CASSLRSGRATDTQYF	TGCGCCAGCAGCCTTCGAAGCGGGAGGGCCACAGATACGCAGTATTTT
TRBV2	.	TRBJ1-1	13	medium-sized	CASSYTENTEAFF	TGTGCCAGCAGTTACACAGAGAACACTGAAGCTTTCTTT
TRBV7-9	TRBD2	TRBJ2-5	17	.	CASSSGLAGRARETQYF	TGTGCCAGCAGCTCCGGACTAGCGGGGCGGGCACGGGAGACCCAGTACTTC
TRBV11-1	TRBD1	TRBJ2-7	16	.	CASSLASTGAFYEQYF	TGTGCCAGCAGCTTAGCGTCTACAGGGGCTTTCTACGAGCAGTACTTC
TRBV7-2	.	TRBJ1-2	11	once	CASSRDGGYTF	TGTGCCAGCAGCCGGGACGGGGGGTACACCTTC
TRBV7-2	TRBD2	TRBJ2-3	15	.	CASSWTSGGGDTQYF	TGTGCCAGCAGCTGGACTAGCGGGGGCGGAGATACGCAGTATTTT
TRBV30	.	TRBJ1-2	12	.	CAWSTGPGGYTF	TGTGCCTGGAGTACAGGTCCCGGGGGCTACACCTTC
TRBV18	TRBD1	TRBJ1-6	17	.	CASSSQVPGTGDSPLHF	TGTGCCAGCTCATCCCAAGTACCGGGGACAGGGGATTCACCCCTCCACTTT
TRBV19	.	TRBJ2-5	13	.	CASSRAGAETQYF	TGTGCCAGTAGTAGGGCAGGGGCGGAGACCCAGTACTTC
TRBV5-1	.	TRBJ1-5	15	.	CASSLDPGHGQPQHF	TGCGCCAGCAGCTTAGATCCGGGACATGGTCAGCCCCAGCATTTT
TRBV6-5	.	TRBJ1-2	15	few	CASSFSGVSDYGYTF	TGTGCCAGCAGTTTTTCAGGGGTCAGTGACTATGGCTACACCTTC
TRBV14	TRBD1	TRBJ2-3	15	.	CASSQRTGDPDTQYF	TGTGCCAGCAGCCAAAGGACAGGGGACCCAGATACGCAGTATTTT
TRBV5-1	.	TRBJ1-2	13	.	CASRLTTDYGYTF	TGCGCCAGCCGACTAACTACGGACTATGGCTACACCTTC
TRBV5-8	.	TRBJ2-2	16	.	CASSRGWHLNTGELFF	TGTGCCAGCAGCAGGGGGTGGCACTTGAACACCGGGGAGCTGTTTTTT
TRBV9	.	TRBJ2-1	15	.	CASSVVGGYDNEQFF	TGTGCCAGCAGCGTAGTGGGGGGATACGACAATGAGCAGTTCTTC
TRBV18	TRBD1	TRBJ2-7	15	.	CASSPPGQGYLQQYF	TGTGCCAGCTCACCTCCGGGACAGGGCTATCTTCAGCAGTACTTC
TRBV25-1	TRBD2	TRBJ2-3	17	.	CASSSGGLAREPDTQYF	TGTGCCAGCAGCAGTGGGGGACTAGCGAGGGAACCAGATACGCAGTATTTT
TRBV13	.	TRBJ2-5	13	.	CASSLRPQETQYF	TGTGCCAGCAGCTTGCGCCCACAAGAGACCCAGTACTTC
TRBV29-1	TRBD1	TRBJ2-3	15	.	CSVAGTGGTTDTQYF	TGCAGCGTTGCCGGGACAGGGGGCACCACAGATACGCAGTATTTT
TRBV10-2	TRBD1	TRBJ2-7	12	.	CASRGQDYEQYF	TGCGCCAGCAGGGGACAGGACTACGAGCAGTACTTC